This T cell receptor beta chain was sequenced during a study of response to subunit inactivated influenza vaccine. This clonotype was picked up a small number of times. Its antigen remains unidentified. Notes on the study in general: Only a handful of new T cells, the authors suggested, are recruited with each seasonal influenza vaccination.

Trimming stripped 3 bases from V and 5 bases from J, with 8 bases between. CDR1 and CDR2 from the germline V gene are SGHTA and FQGTGA. This CDR3 is built from 13 residues. TCRdb reanalysed the RT-PCR reads using MiXCR and keeps one entry per CDR3 protein. This table holds 550,000 to 800,000 distinct CDR3 sequences, over 11% found once. V is TRBV7-3 and J is TRBJ2-4, with D uncertain. This TCR was sampled from a man aged 45 to 65 who received an inactivated influenza vaccine. Sequencing used PBMCs from blood, obtained roughly 15 days before vaccination. CDR3 DNA sequence: TGTGCCAGCAGCTTCAAGGGTGAAAACATTCAGTACTTC. Its protein product is CASSFKGENIQYF.